These T cell receptor beta chains were read from a single sample in a study of OX40 agonist ivuxolimab in advanced cancers. Repertoires were generated with immunoSEQ multiplex PCR, while TCRdb's copy carries only in-frame clones and drops some. The sample yields around 40,000 clones, 75% to 85% seen once. Specimen: CD4+ or CD8+ T cells sorted from blood, collected in a trial of the OX40 agonist ivuxolimab. The receptors were gathered from an adult with an advanced solid tumor such as melanoma, head and neck, liver or kidney cancer. Both conserved end residues are part of each CDR3. D genes are given only for firm matches.

d_call	v_call	cdr3_aa
-	TRBV6-6	CASSQRGSLGNTIYF
-	TRBV4-2	CASSLTPAEKLFF
TRBD1	TRBV7-9	CASSLDTGGTEAFF
TRBD2	TRBV7-2	CASSLTSGRGGELFF
-	TRBV6-1	CASSGPFSGNTIYF
TRBD2	TRBV10-3	CAISEASGYNEQFF
-	TRBV19	CASSELNAGTGELFF
TRBD1	TRBV19	CASRNRGDGNTIYF
TRBD1	TRBV5-1	CASSPGQGVSTNEKLFF
-	TRBV12-5	CASGPGTEATQYF
-	TRBV12-5	CASGPTGGWQYF
-	TRBV19	CASSISIPTDTQYF
-	TRBV10-3	CAIRPGTEETQYF
-	TRBV5-1	CASSLAPNQPQHF
-	TRBV29-1	CSGRTVYEQYF
-	TRBV30	CAGNRETNYGYTF
TRBD1	TRBV7-9	CASSLWTGQETQYF
TRBD2	TRBV7-7	CASSPLSVGTSVSGELFF